These 16 T cell receptor beta chains were all obtained from the same sample, sequenced in a study of cytomegalovirus exposure and HLA in healthy donors. The PCR was carried out with 60 Vbeta primers and 13 Jbeta primers. Sequencing was performed with immunoSEQ multiplex PCR; in TCRdb, only in-frame clones are kept and a portion is missing. The repertoire holds 110,000 or so clones, with 60% to 85% as singletons. The specimen was PBMCs. These TCRs come from a man in his forties or fifties in good health and CMV-seropositive.

The V call is TRBV5-1, the J call TRBJ1-2; D not certain. This CDR3 has 13 residues. V lost 4 bases to trimming and J lost 8 bases, with 15 bases between them. The germline V gene has CDR1 SGHRS and CDR2 YFSETQ. The chain's CDR3 is CASSLDWADGYTF. DNA of the CDR3: TGCGCCAGCAGCCTGGACTGGGCCGACGGCTACACCTTC.

The chain uses TRBV6-5 and TRBJ2-7; TRBD1 is a possible D gene (5 bases). V was pared by 0 bases and J by 6 bases, with 15 bases between. CDR1 and CDR2 from the germline V gene are MNHEY and SVGAGI. The CDR3 contains 15 residues. The DNA of the CDR3 is TGTGCCAGCAGTTACTCTTCGACAGTAAGAGGCGAGCAGTACTTC. Encoded protein: CASSYSSTVRGEQYF.

The chain employs TRBV7-8 and TRBJ2-7, with TRBD2 as a possible D gene (9 bases). V was shortened by 5 bases and J by 2 bases, with 19 bases between the two germline ends. CDR3 length: 16 amino acids. The germline gives CDR1 SGHVS, CDR2 FQNEAQ. In DNA, the CDR3 is TGTGCCAGCAGCGCGGGGGGGGACAGGCGCCCCTACGAGCAGTACTTC. It is translated as CASSAGGDRRPYEQYF.

The chain links TRBV5-4 to TRBJ1-6; a possible D gene is TRBD1 (5 bases). The CDR3 consists of 15 residues. The V end was cut by 4 bases, the J end by 7 bases, with 15 bases between. Germline loops: CDR1 SGHNT, CDR2 YYREEE (reference sequence). The CDR3, as DNA: TGTGCCAGCAGCCAACTGGGAGGGGACAATTCACCCCTCCACTTT. It yields the protein CASSQLGGDNSPLHF.

The chain is built from TRBV5-4 and TRBJ1-1; D gene ambiguous. CDR3 length equals 11 residues. Germline-derived CDR1 and CDR2 are SGHNT and YYREEE (reference sequence). With 7 bases removed from V and 11 bases from J, the gap between germline ends came to 15 bases. The CDR3 protein is CASRNSSTAFF. The DNA for the CDR3 is TGTGCCAGCCGCAATAGCTCTACGGCTTTCTTT.

This clone was counted once. The chain has TRBV30 and TRBJ1-1, with 8 bases identical to TRBD1. This CDR3 comprises 16 residues. Germline V gives CDR1 GTSNPN, CDR2 SVGIG (reference sequence). The V and J ends lost 1 base and 0 bases, in that order; junction bases with no gene match: 7. In DNA, the CDR3 is TGTGCCTGGAGTGGTGGGACAGGCTCGGTGAACACTGAAGCTTTCTTT. Translating gives CAWSGGTGSVNTEAFF. The whole variable domain, remainder taken from reference TRBV30 and TRBJ1-1, is SQTIHQWPATLVQPVGSPLSLECTVEGTSNPNLYWYRQAAGRGLQLLFYSVGIGQISSEVPQNLSASRPQDRQFILSSKKLLLSDSGFYLCAWSGGTGSVNTEAFFGQGTRLTVV.

This clone was recorded a few times. The chain has TRBV18 and TRBJ1-4, with no clear D. Germline CDR1 reads KGHSH; CDR2 reads LQKENI. V lost 1 base and J 6 bases, leaving 3 bases between the germline ends. The CDR3 is 12 residues long. CDR3 sequence (DNA): TGTGCCAGCTCACCACGAGATGAAAAACTGTTTTTT. This translates into CASSPRDEKLFF.

The chain joins TRBV9 to TRBJ1-1; 9 positions match TRBD1. Germline assignment: CDR1 SGDLS and CDR2 YYNGEE. Losses at the gene ends were 2 bases for V and 3 bases for J; bases not matched to a gene: 5. The CDR3 extends over 15 amino acids. CDR3 nucleotides: TGTGCCAGCAGCGTTACGGGACAGGGTCACACTGAAGCTTTCTTT. It is translated as CASSVTGQGHTEAFF.

The chain recombines TRBV6-1 with TRBJ2-1; perhaps TRBD2 as D (5 bases). The V and J ends lost 6 bases and 9 bases respectively, with 21 bases between them. CDR3 length: 15 residues. Looked up from germline, CDR1 is MNHNS and CDR2 is SASEGT. CDR3 loop: CASRQARVPRSEQFF. CDR3 DNA: TGTGCCAGCAGACAAGCGAGGGTCCCTCGAAGTGAGCAGTTCTTC.

The chain combines TRBV6-5 with TRBJ2-3; 8 bases fit TRBD2. V lost 0 bases to trimming and J lost 2 bases; unmatched junction nucleotides: 4. Germline assignment: CDR1 MNHEY and CDR2 SVGAGI. The CDR3 extends over 16 amino acids. The DNA of the CDR3 is TGTGCCAGCAGTTACTCTAACGGGGGGGCCACAGATACGCAGTATTTT. Translating gives CASSYSNGGATDTQYF.

This chain uses TRBV2 with TRBJ1-2; D not resolved. Trimming took 6 bases from V and 6 from J, leaving 17 bases between them. Germline-derived CDR1 and CDR2 are SNHLY and FYNNEI. The CDR3 loop spans 14 amino acids. The CDR3 DNA follows: TGTGCCAGCAGCCCTGAGAGGGCGATCGATGGCTACACCTTC. It is translated as CASSPERAIDGYTF.

A few counts support this clone. The chain links TRBV5-1 to TRBJ1-1; the D gene is possibly TRBD1 (5 bases). The V gene lost 2 bases and the J gene lost 9 bases, with 11 bases spanning the gap. This CDR3 has 12 residues. Germline V CDR1 and CDR2: SGHRS, YFSETQ. The CDR3 DNA sequence: TGCGCCAGCAGCTTCGACAGTGTACAAGCTTTCTTT. This encodes CASSFDSVQAFF.

The chain links TRBV30 to TRBJ1-1; D not certain. Trimming pared 2 bases from V and 1 base from J, leaving 8 bases between. This CDR3 has 13 residues. Germline V gene data show CDR1 as GTSNPN and CDR2 as SVGIG (reference sequence). The CDR3 sequence is CAWSWSSNTEAFF. In nucleotides, the CDR3 is TGTGCCTGGAGTTGGAGCTCGAACACTGAAGCTTTCTTT.

Here the CDR3 DNA reads TGTGCCAGCAGCTTAGGACTAGCGGGAAAGGATGAGCAGTTCTTC. Residues: CASSLGLAGKDEQFF. J is TRBJ2-1 and V is TRBV7-2; 11 nucleotides align to TRBD2. Germline V gene data show CDR1 as SGHTA and CDR2 as FQGNSA. The J segment lost 8 bases and the V segment lost 1 base, leaving 4 bases of the junction unmatched. This CDR3 comprises 15 residues. Full variable domain (missing parts from reference TRBV7-2 and TRBJ2-1): GAGVSQSPSNKVTEKGKDVELRCDPISGHTALYWYRQSLGQGLEFLIYFQGNSAPDKSGLPSDRFSAERTGGSVSTLTIQRTQQEDSAVYLCASSLGLAGKDEQFFGPGTRLTVL.

The chain joins TRBV2 to TRBJ2-5; 9 nucleotides match TRBD2. CDR3 length: 14 residues. J was trimmed by 1 base and V by 8 bases; bases with no gene match: 5. CDR1 SNHLY and CDR2 FYNNEI come from the germline V gene. DNA of the CDR3: TGTGCCAGCCCTGGCGGGGGGGTCCAAGAGACCCAGTACTTC. It translates to CASPGGGVQETQYF.

Turning to this clone: Germline and junction disagree at one end, which may indicate a read error. V is TRBV7-8 and J is TRBJ1-4, with D tentatively TRBD1 (6 bases). CDR1 SGHVS and CDR2 FQNEAQ come from the germline V gene. CDR3 length: 15 amino acids. CDR3 nucleotides: TGTGCCAGCAGCTTAGATCAGGGGTATAATGAAAAGCTGTTTTTT. Translated, it gives CASSLDQGYNEKLFF.